The clone carrying this T cell receptor (beta chain) was picked up many times. Template material for amplifying TCR beta CDR3 regions consisted of RNA transcripts. HTBI primers were employed in a first-round RT-PCR of the TCR CDR3. TCRdb reanalysed the multiplex PCR reads using MiXCR and keeps one entry per CDR3 protein. Altogether roughly 240,000 distinct CDR3 sequences are present, approximately 23% being singletons, with the ten largest covering 35% to 40%. This record comes from a study of T cells in Graves' hyperthyroidism and ophthalmopathy. This CDR3 comprises 11 residues. Germline assignment: CDR1 SQVTM and CDR2 ANQGSEA. Deletions cut 4 bases from V and 7 bases from J, with 7 bases between.

The sample comprised blood. The TCR sequence derives from a woman aged 40 to 50 with Graves' ophthalmopathy. V and J are TRBV29-1 and TRBJ2-2; no clear D. The CDR3: CSVGGIGELFF. In DNA form, the CDR3 reads TGCAGCGTTGGTGGGATCGGGGAGCTGTTTTTT.